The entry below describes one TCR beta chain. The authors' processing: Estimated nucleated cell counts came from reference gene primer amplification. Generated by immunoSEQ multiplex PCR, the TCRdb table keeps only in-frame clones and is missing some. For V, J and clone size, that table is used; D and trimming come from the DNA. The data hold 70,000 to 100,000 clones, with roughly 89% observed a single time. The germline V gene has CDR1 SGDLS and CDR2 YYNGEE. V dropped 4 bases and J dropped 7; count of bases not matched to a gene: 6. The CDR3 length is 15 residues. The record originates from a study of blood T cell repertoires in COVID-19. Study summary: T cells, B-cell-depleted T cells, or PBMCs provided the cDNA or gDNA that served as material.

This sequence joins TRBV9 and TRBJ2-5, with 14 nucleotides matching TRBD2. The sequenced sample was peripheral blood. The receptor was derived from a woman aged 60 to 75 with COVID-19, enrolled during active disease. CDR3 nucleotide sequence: TGTGCCAGCAGCCGGACTAGCGGGGGGCCCAGGACCCAGTACTTC. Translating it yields CASSRTSGGPRTQYF.